The present entry profiles one TCR beta chain with its context. With 4 bases removed from V and 1 base from J, the gap between germline ends came to 19 bases. Germline loops: CDR1 MNHEY, CDR2 SMNVEV (reference sequence). The CDR3 has 17 residues. This record comes from a study of shared clonotypes between healthy human individuals. Genomic DNA of each subset was evenly split across several immunoSEQ plates. Generated by immunoSEQ multiplex PCR, the TCRdb table keeps only in-frame clones and is missing some. The table records about 530,000 clones, 90% to 97% of them present only once. The sample comprised naive CD4+ T cells sorted from blood. Subset in this sample: CD45RA+ positively selected. The clonotype was recovered from a woman in her 30s in good health. The rearrangement links TRBV27 to TRBJ1-1; unclear D gene. The CDR3 spells CASSWSRFPEPNTEAFF. CDR3 bases: TGTGCCAGCAGTTGGAGTAGATTTCCCGAACCGAACACTGAAGCTTTCTTT.